This T cell receptor (beta chain) was sequenced for a study of blood T cell repertoires in COVID-19. Study-level information: The study drew acute and convalescent COVID-19 samples from the United States, Italy and Spain. The analysed material was cDNA or gDNA that came from T cells, B-cell-depleted T cells, or PBMCs.

Germline CDR1 reads MDHEN; CDR2 reads SYDVKM. CDR3 size: 19 residues. V lost 2 bases to trimming and J lost 2 bases; unmatched junction nucleotides: 14. Clones were sequenced by immunoSEQ multiplex PCR, and TCRdb holds only the in-frame ones, with some missing. The repertoire has under 300,000 clones, less than 90% of them found once; the top ten carry around 13%. The Seattle patients joined while their infection was active and were tracked longitudinally afterward. The TCR was taken from a woman in her 70s with COVID-19, enrolled during active disease. The specimen was peripheral blood. V is TRBV28 and J is TRBJ2-2; 7 bases match TRBD2. The CDR3 nucleotides are TGTGCCAGCAGTTTAGGGAGGGGCCGCAGGGCCGTTAACACCGGGGAGCTGTTTTTT. Translated: CASSLGRGRRAVNTGELFF.